The entry below gives a single T cell receptor (beta chain) sequence along with its context. The entry originates in a study of spatial heterogeneity in lung cancer. Study-wide context: Consistently, beta-chain sequences turned up in larger numbers than alpha-chain sequences did.

Described time point: blood at routine non-recurrence follow-up after resection. No cells were sorted before sequencing. The whole RNA sequenced was extracted from tumor, nontumor lung or frozen PBMC. Via MiXCR, TCRdb re-called the 5' RACE reads, giving one row per CDR3 protein. The data show over 85,000 distinct CDR3 sequences, around 19% seen once. The V gene lost 6 bases and the J gene lost 10 bases, with 12 bases spanning the gap. CDR1 SNHLY and CDR2 FYNNEI come from the germline V gene. The CDR3 runs 11 residues. The receptor's source is a male donor with early-stage non-small cell lung cancer. Sample: PBMCs, taken at follow-up. The chain employs TRBV2 and TRBJ1-2; D perhaps matches TRBD1 (5 bases). The CDR3 region has the DNA TGTGCCAGCAGGGATCCGGGACCCTACACCTTC. Translated, it gives CASRDPGPYTF.